This note documents a single TCR beta chain sequence. The antigen is unknown. Blood was sampled at baseline, cycle 4 day 1, and cycle 7 day 1. Profiling relied on immunoSEQ multiplex PCR, and the TCRdb table lists in-frame clones only, not all of them. The sample has about 42,000 clones; around 87% are singletons. This sample stems from a study of OX40 agonist ivuxolimab in advanced cancers. Study information: Mean age around 64 years, range 23 to 79; 82.7% male. It was permissible to have had prior anti-PD-1, anti-PD-L1 or anti-CTLA-4 therapy, and around 40% had some. The study, taken as a whole, reports: On average, CD8+ T cells showed a greater number of expanded clones than CD4+.

The CDR3 is 13 residues long. Trimming pared 4 bases from V and 8 bases from J, leaving 11 bases between. Germline V gene lookup returns CDR1 LNHDA and CDR2 SQIVND (reference sequence). The chain has TRBV19 and TRBJ1-4; TRBD1 might be the D (6 bases). The receptor's source is an adult with an advanced solid tumor such as melanoma, head and neck, liver or kidney cancer. Sequenced material: CD4+ or CD8+ T cells sorted from blood, taken in a trial of the OX40 agonist ivuxolimab. This CDR3 reads CASSNGRGEKLFF. The CDR3 DNA reads TGTGCCAGTAGTAACGGCAGGGGAGAAAAACTGTTTTTT.